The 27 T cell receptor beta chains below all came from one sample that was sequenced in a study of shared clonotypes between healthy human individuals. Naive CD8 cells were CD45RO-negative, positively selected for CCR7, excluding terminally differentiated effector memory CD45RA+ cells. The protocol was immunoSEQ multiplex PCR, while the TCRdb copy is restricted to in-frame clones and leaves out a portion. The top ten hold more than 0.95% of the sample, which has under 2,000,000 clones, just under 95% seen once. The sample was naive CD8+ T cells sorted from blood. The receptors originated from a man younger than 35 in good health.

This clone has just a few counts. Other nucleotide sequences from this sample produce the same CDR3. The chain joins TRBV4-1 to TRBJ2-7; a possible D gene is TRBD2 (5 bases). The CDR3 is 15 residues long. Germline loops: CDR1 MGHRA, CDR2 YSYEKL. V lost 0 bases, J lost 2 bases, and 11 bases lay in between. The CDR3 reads CASSQEGSGTYEQYF. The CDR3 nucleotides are TGCGCCAGCAGCCAAGAGGGGTCGGGAACCTACGAGCAGTACTTC.

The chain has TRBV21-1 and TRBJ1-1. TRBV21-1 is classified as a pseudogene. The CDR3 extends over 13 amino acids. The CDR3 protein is CASNAGEDTEAFF. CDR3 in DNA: TGTGCCAGCAATGCGGGGGAGGACACTGAAGCTTTCTTT.

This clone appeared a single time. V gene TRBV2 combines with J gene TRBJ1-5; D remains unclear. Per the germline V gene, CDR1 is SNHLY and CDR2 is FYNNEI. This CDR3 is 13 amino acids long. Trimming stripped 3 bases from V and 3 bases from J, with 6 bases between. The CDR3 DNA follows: TGTGCCAGCAGTGACTTCTACAATCAGCCCCAGCATTTT. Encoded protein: CASSDFYNQPQHF.

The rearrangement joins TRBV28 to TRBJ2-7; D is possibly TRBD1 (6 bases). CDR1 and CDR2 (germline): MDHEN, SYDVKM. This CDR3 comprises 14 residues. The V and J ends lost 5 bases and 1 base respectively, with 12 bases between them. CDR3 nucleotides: TGTGCCAGCAGTCCGTGGGACAAGTCCTACGAGCAGTACTTC. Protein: CASSPWDKSYEQYF.

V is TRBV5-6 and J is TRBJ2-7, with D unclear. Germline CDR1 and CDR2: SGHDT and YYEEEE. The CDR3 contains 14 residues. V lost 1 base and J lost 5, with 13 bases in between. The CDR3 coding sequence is TGTGCCAGCAGCTTGTTGGTTTCTCCCAACGAGCAGTACTTC. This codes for CASSLLVSPNEQYF.

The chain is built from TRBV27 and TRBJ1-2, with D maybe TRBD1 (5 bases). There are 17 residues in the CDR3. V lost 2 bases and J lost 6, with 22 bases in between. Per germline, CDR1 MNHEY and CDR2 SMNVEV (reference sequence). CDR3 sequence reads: CASSLLPVLWPRDGYTF. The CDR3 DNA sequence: TGTGCCAGCAGTTTACTGCCCGTCCTCTGGCCCAGGGATGGCTACACCTTC.

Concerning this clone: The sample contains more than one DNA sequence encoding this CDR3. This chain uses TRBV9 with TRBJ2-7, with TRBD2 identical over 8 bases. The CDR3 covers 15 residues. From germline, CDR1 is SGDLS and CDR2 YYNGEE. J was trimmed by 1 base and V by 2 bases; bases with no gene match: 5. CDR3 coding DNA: TGTGCCAGCAGCGTGAGCGGGAGTCTTTCCTACGAGCAGTACTTC. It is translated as CASSVSGSLSYEQYF.

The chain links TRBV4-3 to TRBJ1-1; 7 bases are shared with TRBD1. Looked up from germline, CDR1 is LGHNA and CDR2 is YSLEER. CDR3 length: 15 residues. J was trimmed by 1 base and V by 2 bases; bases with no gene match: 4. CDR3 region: CASSQRQGQNTEAFF. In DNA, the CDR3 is TGCGCCAGCAGCCAACGACAGGGACAGAACACTGAAGCTTTCTTT.

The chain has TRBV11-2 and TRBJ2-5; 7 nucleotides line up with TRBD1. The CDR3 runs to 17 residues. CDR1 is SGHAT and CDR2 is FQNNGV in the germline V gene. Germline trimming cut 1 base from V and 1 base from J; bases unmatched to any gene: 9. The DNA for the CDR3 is TGTGCCAGCAGCTTAGGATCGACAGGGCCCATCCAAGAGACCCAGTACTTC. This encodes CASSLGSTGPIQETQYF.

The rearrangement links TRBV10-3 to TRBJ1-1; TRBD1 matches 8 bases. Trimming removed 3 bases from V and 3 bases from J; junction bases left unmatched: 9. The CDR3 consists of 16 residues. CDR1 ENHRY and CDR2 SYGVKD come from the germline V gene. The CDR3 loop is CAISDPAGGADTEAFF. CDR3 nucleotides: TGTGCCATCAGTGACCCTGCAGGGGGCGCAGACACTGAAGCTTTCTTT.

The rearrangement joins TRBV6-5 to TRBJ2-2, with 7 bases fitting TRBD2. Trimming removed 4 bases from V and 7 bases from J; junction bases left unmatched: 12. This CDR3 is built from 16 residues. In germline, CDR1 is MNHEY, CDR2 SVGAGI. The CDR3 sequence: CASSLLGGRTSGELFF. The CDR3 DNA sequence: TGTGCCAGCAGTTTACTCGGGGGGAGGACGAGCGGGGAGCTGTTTTTT.

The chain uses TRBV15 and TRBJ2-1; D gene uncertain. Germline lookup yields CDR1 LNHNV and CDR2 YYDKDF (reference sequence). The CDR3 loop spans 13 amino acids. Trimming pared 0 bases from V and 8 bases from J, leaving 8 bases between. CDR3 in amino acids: CATSREWSDEQFF. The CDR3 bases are TGTGCCACCAGCAGAGAGTGGTCTGATGAGCAGTTCTTC.

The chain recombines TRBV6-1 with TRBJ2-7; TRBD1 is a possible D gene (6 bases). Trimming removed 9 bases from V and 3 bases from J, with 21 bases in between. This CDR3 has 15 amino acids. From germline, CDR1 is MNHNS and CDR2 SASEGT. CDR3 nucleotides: TGTGCCAGTAGGTCCCTGGACAGCAACTTCTACGAGCAGTACTTC. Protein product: CASRSLDSNFYEQYF.

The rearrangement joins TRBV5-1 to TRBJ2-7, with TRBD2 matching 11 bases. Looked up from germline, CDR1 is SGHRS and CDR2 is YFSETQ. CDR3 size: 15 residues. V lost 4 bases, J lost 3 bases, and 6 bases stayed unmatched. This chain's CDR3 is CASSIRGLADYEQYF. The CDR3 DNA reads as TGCGCCAGCAGCATTCGGGGACTAGCGGACTACGAGCAGTACTTC.

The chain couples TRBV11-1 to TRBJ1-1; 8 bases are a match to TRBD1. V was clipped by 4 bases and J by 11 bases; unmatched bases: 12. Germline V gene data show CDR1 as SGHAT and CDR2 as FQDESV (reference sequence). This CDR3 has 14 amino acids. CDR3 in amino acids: CASSSLDREKAAFF. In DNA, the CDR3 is TGTGCCAGCAGCTCGTTGGACAGGGAGAAAGCGGCTTTCTTT.

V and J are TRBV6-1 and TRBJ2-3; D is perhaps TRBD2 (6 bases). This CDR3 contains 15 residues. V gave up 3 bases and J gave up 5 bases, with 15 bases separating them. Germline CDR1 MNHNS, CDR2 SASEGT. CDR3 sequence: CASSEAGWLGDTQYF. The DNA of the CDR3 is TGTGCCAGCAGTGAGGCGGGGTGGTTAGGAGATACGCAGTATTTT.

The CDR3 sequence is CASSAHLGLAGVNEQFF. The CDR3 coding sequence is TGTGCCAGCAGCGCGCACCTTGGACTAGCGGGAGTTAATGAGCAGTTCTTC. The rearrangement joins TRBV11-2 to TRBJ2-1, with TRBD2 matching 13 bases. This CDR3 is built from 17 residues. V was pared by 5 bases and J by 7 bases, with 11 bases of the junction left unmatched. The V gene's germline CDR1 is SGHAT and CDR2 FQNNGV.

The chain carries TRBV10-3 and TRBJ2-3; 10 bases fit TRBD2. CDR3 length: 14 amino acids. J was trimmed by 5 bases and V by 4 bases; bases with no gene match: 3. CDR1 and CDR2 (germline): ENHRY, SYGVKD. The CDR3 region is CAISGSGRVDTQYF. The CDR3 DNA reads TGTGCCATCAGTGGCAGCGGGAGGGTAGATACGCAGTATTTT.

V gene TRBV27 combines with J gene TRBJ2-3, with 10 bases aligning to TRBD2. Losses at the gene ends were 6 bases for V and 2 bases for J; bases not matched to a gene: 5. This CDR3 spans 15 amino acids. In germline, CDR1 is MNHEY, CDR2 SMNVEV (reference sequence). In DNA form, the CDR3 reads TGTGCCAGCAGCATCGGGACTAGCGACACAGATACGCAGTATTTT. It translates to CASSIGTSDTDTQYF.

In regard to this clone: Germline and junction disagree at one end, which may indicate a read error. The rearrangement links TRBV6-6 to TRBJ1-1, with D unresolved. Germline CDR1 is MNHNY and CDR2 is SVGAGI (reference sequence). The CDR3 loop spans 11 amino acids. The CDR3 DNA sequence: TGTGCCAGCAAAGGGAACTCTGAAGCTTTCTTT. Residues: CASKGNSEAFF.

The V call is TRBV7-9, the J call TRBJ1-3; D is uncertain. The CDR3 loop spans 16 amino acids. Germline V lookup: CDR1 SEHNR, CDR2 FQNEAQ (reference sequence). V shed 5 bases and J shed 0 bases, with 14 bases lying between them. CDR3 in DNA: TGTGCCAGCAGCCTTCAGGAGGCATACTCTGGAAACACCATATATTTT. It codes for CASSLQEAYSGNTIYF.

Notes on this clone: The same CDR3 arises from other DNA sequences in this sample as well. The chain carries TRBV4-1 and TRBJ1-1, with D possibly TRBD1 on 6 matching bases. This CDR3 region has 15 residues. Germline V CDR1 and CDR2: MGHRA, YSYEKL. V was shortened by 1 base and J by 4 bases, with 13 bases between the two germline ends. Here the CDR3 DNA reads TGCGCCAGCAGCCAAGTGGCGGGGGCTGGCACTGAAGCTTTCTTT. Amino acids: CASSQVAGAGTEAFF.

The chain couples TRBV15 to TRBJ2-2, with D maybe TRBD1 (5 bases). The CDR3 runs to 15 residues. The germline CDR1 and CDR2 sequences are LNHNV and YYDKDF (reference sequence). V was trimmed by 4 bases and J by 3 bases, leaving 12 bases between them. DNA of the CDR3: TGTGCCACCAGCACCTACCGACAGCACACCGGGGAGCTGTTTTTT. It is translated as CATSTYRQHTGELFF.

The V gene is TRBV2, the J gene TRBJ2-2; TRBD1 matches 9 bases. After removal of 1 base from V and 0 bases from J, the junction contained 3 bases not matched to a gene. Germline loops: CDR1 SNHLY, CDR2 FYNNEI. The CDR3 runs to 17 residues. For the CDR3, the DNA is TGTGCCAGCAGTGAAGTCCGGGACAGGGCGAACACCGGGGAGCTGTTTTTT. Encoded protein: CASSEVRDRANTGELFF.

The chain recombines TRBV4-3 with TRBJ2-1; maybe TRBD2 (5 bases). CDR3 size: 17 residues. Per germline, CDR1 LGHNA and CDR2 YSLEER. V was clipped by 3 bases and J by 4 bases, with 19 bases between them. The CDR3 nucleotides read TGCGCCAGCAGCCACCTAGAAGAGGGAGCTTCGTACAATGAGCAGTTCTTC. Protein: CASSHLEEGASYNEQFF.

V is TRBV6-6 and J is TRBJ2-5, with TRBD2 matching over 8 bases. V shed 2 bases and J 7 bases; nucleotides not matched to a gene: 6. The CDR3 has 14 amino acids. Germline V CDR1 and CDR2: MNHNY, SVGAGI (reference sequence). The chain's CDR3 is CASSYGAGVGTQYF. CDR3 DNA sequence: TGTGCCAGCAGTTACGGAGCGGGAGTAGGGACCCAGTACTTC.

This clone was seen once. The CDR3 DNA is TGTGCCAGCAGTGTCTCGGGGGAGGGGCTCTCCTACAATGAGCAGTTCTTC. Translated: CASSVSGEGLSYNEQFF. The chain has TRBV2 and TRBJ2-1; the match to TRBD2 covers 7 bases. The CDR3 runs 17 residues. V trimming: 4 bases; J trimming: 0 bases; junction bases outside the gene matches: 9. Germline V lookup: CDR1 SNHLY, CDR2 FYNNEI.